The 3 T cell receptor beta chains in this list originate from one sample, sequenced in a study of OX40 agonist ivuxolimab in advanced cancers. Libraries were prepared by immunoSEQ multiplex PCR; TCRdb keeps only in-frame clonotypes and omits some of them. The sample includes about 62,000 clones, around 90% of them seen just once. Sequenced material: CD4+ or CD8+ T cells sorted from blood, taken in a trial of the OX40 agonist ivuxolimab. The receptor source for this set is an adult with an advanced solid tumor such as melanoma, head and neck, liver or kidney cancer.

CDR3 region: CASTALLGPGELFF. CDR3 bases: TGTGCCAGCACCGCTCTGTTGGGGCCCGGGGAGCTGTTTTTT. V is TRBV27 and J is TRBJ2-2, with TRBD1 as a possible D gene (5 bases). This CDR3 region has 14 residues. The V and J ends lost 7 bases and 6 bases respectively, with 15 bases between them. The germline V gene has CDR1 MNHEY and CDR2 SMNVEV (reference sequence).

CDR3 bases: TGTGCCAGCTCACAACAGGGACAGGGTAGTGGCTACACCTTC. Translation gives CASSQQGQGSGYTF. The V call is TRBV18, the J call TRBJ1-2, with 9 bases identical to TRBD1. This CDR3 is 14 amino acids long. Germline V gene sequence: CDR1 KGHSH, CDR2 LQKENI. J gave up 7 bases and V 4 bases, and 7 bases lay outside the gene matches.

This chain links TRBV11-2 with TRBJ1-2, with D hard to call. Trimming took 0 bases from V and 2 from J, leaving 4 bases between them. This CDR3 is 13 amino acids long. CDR1 and CDR2 (germline): SGHAT, FQNNGV. The CDR3 DNA follows: TGTGCCAGCAGCTTAGATCAAAACTATGGCTACACCTTC. Its translation is CASSLDQNYGYTF.